These 23 T cell receptor beta chains came from one sample sequenced in a study of cytomegalovirus exposure and HLA in healthy donors. Primers included in the PCR were 60 Vbeta and 13 Jbeta primers. Produced via immunoSEQ multiplex PCR; TCRdb's table is partial and in-frame only. The table lists 110,000 to 150,000 clones, about 82% of them singletons. Sequenced: PBMCs. The source is a man under 40 in good health and CMV-seronegative.

Note on this clone: Additional DNA sequences in this sample encode the identical CDR3. V and J are TRBV6-4 and TRBJ2-2; D is undetermined. V lost 4 bases, J lost 4 bases, and 10 bases lay in between. The germline gives CDR1 MRHNA, CDR2 SNTAGT. The CDR3 has 14 residues. CDR3 loop: CASSASPGTGELFF. The DNA for the CDR3 is TGTGCCAGCAGTGCCTCTCCCGGCACCGGGGAGCTGTTTTTT.

The chain uses TRBV18 and TRBJ2-5; the D gene is possibly TRBD2 (5 bases). Between the trimmed V and J ends, which lost 1 base and 4 bases, there was a span of 16 bases. Germline CDR1 KGHSH, CDR2 LQKENI. This CDR3 is built from 16 residues. The CDR3 loop reads CASSPRTQRPPETQYF. CDR3 in DNA: TGTGCCAGCTCACCACGGACCCAGCGGCCCCCAGAGACCCAGTACTTC.

The CDR3 region is CASRSYNEQFF. CDR3 bases: TGTGCCAGCAGGAGCTACAATGAGCAGTTCTTC. The chain links TRBV6-1 to TRBJ2-1, with D unclear. Germline CDR1 MNHNS, CDR2 SASEGT. V lost 6 bases and J 3 bases, leaving 3 bases between the germline ends. The CDR3 runs 11 residues.

V is TRBV9 and J is TRBJ2-1; 13 bases match TRBD2. CDR1 SGDLS and CDR2 YYNGEE come from the germline V gene. The CDR3 is made up of 17 amino acids. The trim removed 4 bases at V and 1 base at J, leaving 5 bases unmatched. The CDR3 DNA reads as TGTGCCAGCAGCCCCCGGACTAGCGGGGGTTCCTACAATGAGCAGTTCTTC. Translation: CASSPRTSGGSYNEQFF.

This clone has only a few counts. The chain recombines TRBV6-5 with TRBJ1-1, with 8 bases identical to TRBD1. The length of the CDR3 is 14 residues. Losses at the gene ends were 10 bases for V and 1 base for J; bases not matched to a gene: 8. Germline V gene data show CDR1 as MNHEY and CDR2 as SVGAGI. This chain's CDR3 is CATRTGLGNTEAFF. For the CDR3, the DNA is TGTGCCACCCGGACAGGGTTAGGGAACACTGAAGCTTTCTTT.

This clone was observed a single time. The chain recombines TRBV27 with TRBJ2-2; 12 bases agree with TRBD1. The CDR3 is 17 amino acids. Germline V lookup: CDR1 MNHEY, CDR2 SMNVEV (reference sequence). The V gene end was trimmed by 8 bases and the J gene end by 3 bases; junction bases not matched to a gene: 10. In nucleotides, the CDR3 is TGTGCCAGCGGCTCCGGGACAGGGGGCGATGACACCGGGGAGCTGTTTTTT. Its protein is CASGSGTGGDDTGELFF.

The V and J genes are TRBV2 and TRBJ1-3; D call uncertain. Trimming took off 6 bases at V and 4 bases at J, with 10 bases between the two ends. Germline CDR1 reads SNHLY; CDR2 reads FYNNEI. The CDR3 covers 13 residues. CDR3 sequence (DNA): TGTGCCAGCAGAGCGGGAAGAGGAAACACCATATATTTT. It is translated as CASRAGRGNTIYF.

The chain is built from TRBV28 and TRBJ2-4, with a tentative D call TRBD2 (5 bases). The CDR3 extends over 14 amino acids. Germline CDR1 is MDHEN and CDR2 is SYDVKM. The ends were cut back, 4 bases at V and 0 bases at J, with 7 bases in the middle. CDR3 sequence (DNA): TGTGCCAGCAGTTCCGCGGGAGCCAAAAACATTCAGTACTTC. Translation gives CASSSAGAKNIQYF.

V gene TRBV6-5 combines with J gene TRBJ1-2; TRBD1 aligns across 7 bases. This CDR3 is 15 amino acids long. Trimming cost V 6 bases and J 0 bases; bases outside gene matches: 7. Germline CDR1 is MNHEY and CDR2 is SVGAGI. CDR3 protein: CASRPTGTANYGYTF. The CDR3 nucleotides are TGTGCCAGCAGACCCACCGGGACAGCTAACTATGGCTACACCTTC.

CDR3 region: CASSLLGQGLNNEQFF. CDR3 DNA sequence: TGTGCCAGCAGTTTACTAGGACAGGGCCTTAACAATGAGCAGTTCTTC. The rearrangement joins TRBV27 to TRBJ2-1; 8 nucleotides line up with TRBD1. V trimming: 2 bases; J trimming: 5 bases; junction bases outside the gene matches: 8. The germline V gene encodes CDR1 MNHEY and CDR2 SMNVEV (reference sequence). The CDR3 loop spans 16 amino acids.

This chain links TRBV5-4 with TRBJ1-1, with a weak D call TRBD1 (5 bases). This CDR3 contains 15 residues. Germline lookup yields CDR1 SGHNT and CDR2 YYREEE (reference sequence). The germline V and J ends were trimmed by 4 bases and 1 base, with 14 bases remaining between them. CDR3 sequence (DNA): TGTGCCAGCAGCCCCCAGAGCGGGGGGAACACTGAAGCTTTCTTT. It is translated as CASSPQSGGNTEAFF.

The chain has TRBV6-5 and TRBJ2-7, with a weak D call TRBD2 (5 bases). Germline CDR1 and CDR2: MNHEY and SVGAGI. The CDR3 sequence is 15 residues long. With 0 bases removed from V and 4 bases from J, the gap between germline ends came to 13 bases. CDR3 in DNA: TGTGCCAGCAGTTACTCAGGACTCTTCTCTTACGAGCAGTACTTC. Protein sequence: CASSYSGLFSYEQYF.

This chain joins TRBV12-5 and TRBJ1-1, with D perhaps matching TRBD1 (6 bases). Trimming cost V 6 bases and J 0 bases, with 17 bases left between them. CDR3 length equals 16 residues. The V gene's germline CDR1 is LGHNT and CDR2 FRNRAP. The CDR3 DNA sequence: TGTGCTAGTGGCCGTCCCGGGACATTTTTGAACACTGAAGCTTTCTTT. The encoded protein is CASGRPGTFLNTEAFF.

The chain uses TRBV28 and TRBJ2-7; 8 bases are a match to TRBD1. The CDR3 runs to 12 residues. Trimming removed 6 bases from V and 8 bases from J; junction bases left unmatched: 6. Looked up from germline, CDR1 is MDHEN and CDR2 is SYDVKM. CDR3 DNA: TGTGCCAGCAGCCTAACAGGGGGTAAGCAGTACTTC. It specifies CASSLTGGKQYF.

The chain combines TRBV9 with TRBJ2-6; D might be TRBD1 (6 bases). Per germline, CDR1 SGDLS and CDR2 YYNGEE. This CDR3 has 18 residues. The germline V and J ends were trimmed by 4 bases and 0 bases, with 17 bases remaining between them. The CDR3 bases are TGTGCCAGCAGCCCACAGGGCCGCTCGCCCTCTGGGGCCAACGTCCTGACTTTC. This sequence encodes CASSPQGRSPSGANVLTF.

The J gene is TRBJ2-7, the V gene TRBV6-7; a possible D gene is TRBD1 (6 bases). TRBV6-7 is an open reading frame whose function is uncertain. V was pared by 0 bases and J by 13 bases, with 25 bases between. The CDR3 spans 16 residues. CDR3 loop: CASSYSRRDTVVPPYF. The DNA of the CDR3 is TGTGCCAGCAGTTACTCGAGACGGGACACAGTGGTCCCACCTTACTTC.

The CDR3 reads CASSEAKGPGELFF. The CDR3 coding sequence is TGTGCCAGCAGTGAAGCGAAGGGGCCCGGGGAGCTGTTTTTT. The genes are TRBV6-1 and TRBJ2-2; tentative D call: TRBD1 (5 bases). The CDR3 is 14 residues long. The V gene lost 0 bases and the J gene lost 6 bases, with 8 bases spanning the gap. The germline gives CDR1 MNHNS, CDR2 SASEGT.

V and J are TRBV7-2 and TRBJ2-2; 8 positions agree with TRBD2. V lost 4 bases, J lost 7 bases, and 8 bases stayed unmatched. Per the germline V gene, CDR1 is SGHTA and CDR2 is FQGNSA. The CDR3 runs 15 residues. The CDR3 sequence is CASSSTGGMVGELFF. The CDR3 DNA sequence: TGTGCCAGCAGCTCCACGGGGGGGATGGTCGGGGAGCTGTTTTTT.

This sequence joins TRBV6-6 and TRBJ2-7; possible D gene TRBD1, 6 bases. Germline CDR1 MNHNY, CDR2 SVGAGI (reference sequence). CDR3 length equals 15 residues. With 7 bases removed from V and 2 bases from J, the gap between germline ends came to 18 bases. CDR3 sequence (DNA): TGTGCCAGCATGACATCGACAGGTGCTACCTACGAGCAGTACTTC. Translating gives CASMTSTGATYEQYF.

J is TRBJ1-2 and V is TRBV4-1; 7 bases fit TRBD1. Germline V CDR1 and CDR2: MGHRA, YSYEKL. V gave up 4 bases and J gave up 5 bases; unmatched junction bases: 13. This CDR3 region has 16 residues. The CDR3 spells CASSPSPTQGEYGYTF. CDR3 DNA: TGCGCCAGCAGCCCAAGTCCCACGCAGGGGGAATATGGCTACACCTTC.

The chain employs TRBV5-6 and TRBJ2-3; 7 bases match TRBD2. The CDR3 has 15 amino acids. CDR1 SGHDT and CDR2 YYEEEE come from the germline V gene. Germline trimming cut 4 bases from V and 6 bases from J; bases unmatched to any gene: 11. DNA for the CDR3: TGTGCCAGCAGCCTGGGGGGGGATACCAGGGATACGCAGTATTTT. This codes for CASSLGGDTRDTQYF.

The CDR3 loop reads CASSPRTAQETQYF. CDR3 coding DNA: TGTGCCAGCAGCCCCCGGACAGCCCAAGAGACCCAGTACTTC. This sequence joins TRBV7-6 and TRBJ2-5, with D possibly being TRBD1 (6 bases). The ends were cut back, 5 bases at V and 1 base at J, with 11 bases in the middle. CDR1 and CDR2 (germline): SGHVS, FNYEAQ. The CDR3 is made up of 14 amino acids.

The V gene is TRBV6-6, the J gene TRBJ2-2, with no clear D. Germline V gives CDR1 MNHNY, CDR2 SVGAGI (reference sequence). CDR3 size: 14 residues. V was trimmed by 5 bases and J by 1 base, leaving 8 bases between them. The DNA for the CDR3 is TGTGCCAGCAGTCCTCGACAGAACACCGGGGAGCTGTTTTTT. Protein sequence: CASSPRQNTGELFF.